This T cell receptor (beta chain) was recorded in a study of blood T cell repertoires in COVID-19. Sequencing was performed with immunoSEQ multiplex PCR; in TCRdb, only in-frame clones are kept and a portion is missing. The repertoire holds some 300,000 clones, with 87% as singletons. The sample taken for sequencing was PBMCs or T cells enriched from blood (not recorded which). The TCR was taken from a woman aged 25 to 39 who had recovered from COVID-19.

This CDR3 reads CASSFRGGETQYF. CDR3 in DNA: TGTGCCAGCAGCTTTCGGGGTGGGGAGACCCAGTACTTC. The chain has TRBV11-3 and TRBJ2-5; perhaps TRBD2 as D (5 bases). This CDR3 is built from 13 residues. Trimming removed 3 bases from V and 5 bases from J, with 10 bases in between. The germline V gene has CDR1 SGHNT and CDR2 YENEEA.